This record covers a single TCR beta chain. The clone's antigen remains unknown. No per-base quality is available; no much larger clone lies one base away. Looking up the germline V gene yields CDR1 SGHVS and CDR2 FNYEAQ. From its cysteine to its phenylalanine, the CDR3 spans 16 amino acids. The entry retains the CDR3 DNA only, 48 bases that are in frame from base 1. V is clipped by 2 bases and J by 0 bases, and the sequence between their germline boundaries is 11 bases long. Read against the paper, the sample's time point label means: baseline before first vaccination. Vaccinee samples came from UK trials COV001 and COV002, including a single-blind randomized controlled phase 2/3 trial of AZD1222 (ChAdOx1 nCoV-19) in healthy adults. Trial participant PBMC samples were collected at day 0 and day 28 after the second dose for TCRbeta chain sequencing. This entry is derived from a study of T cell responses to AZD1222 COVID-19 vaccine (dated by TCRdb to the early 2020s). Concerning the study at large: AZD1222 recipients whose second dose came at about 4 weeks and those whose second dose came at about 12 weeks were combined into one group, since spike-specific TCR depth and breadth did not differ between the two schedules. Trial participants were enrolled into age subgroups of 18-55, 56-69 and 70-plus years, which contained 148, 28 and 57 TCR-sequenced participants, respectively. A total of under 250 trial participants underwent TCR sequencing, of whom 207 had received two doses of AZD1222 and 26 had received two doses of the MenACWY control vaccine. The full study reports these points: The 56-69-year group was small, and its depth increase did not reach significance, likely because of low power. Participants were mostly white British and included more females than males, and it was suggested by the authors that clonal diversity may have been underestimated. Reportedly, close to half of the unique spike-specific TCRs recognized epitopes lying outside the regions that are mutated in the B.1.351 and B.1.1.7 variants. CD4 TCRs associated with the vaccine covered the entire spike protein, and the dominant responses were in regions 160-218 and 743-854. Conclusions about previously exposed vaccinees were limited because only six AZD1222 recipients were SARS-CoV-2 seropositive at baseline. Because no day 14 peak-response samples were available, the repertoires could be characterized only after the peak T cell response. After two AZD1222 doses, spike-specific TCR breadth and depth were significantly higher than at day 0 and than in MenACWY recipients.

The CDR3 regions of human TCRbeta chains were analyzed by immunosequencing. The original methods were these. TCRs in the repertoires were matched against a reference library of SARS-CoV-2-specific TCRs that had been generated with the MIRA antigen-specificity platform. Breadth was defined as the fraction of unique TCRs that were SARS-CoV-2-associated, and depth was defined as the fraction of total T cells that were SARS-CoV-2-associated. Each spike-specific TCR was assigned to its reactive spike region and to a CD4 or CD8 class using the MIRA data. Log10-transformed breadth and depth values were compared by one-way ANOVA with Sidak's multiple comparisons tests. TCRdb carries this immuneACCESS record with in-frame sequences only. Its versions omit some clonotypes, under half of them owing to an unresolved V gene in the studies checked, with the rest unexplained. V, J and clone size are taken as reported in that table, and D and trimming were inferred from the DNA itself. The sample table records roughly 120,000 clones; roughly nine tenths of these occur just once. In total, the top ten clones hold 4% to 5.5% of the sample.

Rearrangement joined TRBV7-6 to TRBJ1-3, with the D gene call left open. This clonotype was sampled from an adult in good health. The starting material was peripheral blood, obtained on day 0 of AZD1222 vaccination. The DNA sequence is TGTGCCAGCAGCTTATTGGAGGGAAGCTCTGGAAACACCATATATTTT. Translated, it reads CASSLLEGSSGNTIYF.